Reported below is one T cell receptor beta chain. Its matching antigen is unknown. Germline CDR1 and CDR2: LNHDA and SQIVND (reference sequence). This CDR3 comprises 16 residues. The J segment lost 6 bases and the V segment lost 3 bases, leaving 9 bases of the junction unmatched. This sample was included in a study of OX40 agonist ivuxolimab in advanced cancers. Points from the study as a whole: Patients with a partial response at 0.1-3.0 mg/kg had among the lowest clonal expansion.

Profiling relied on immunoSEQ multiplex PCR, and the TCRdb table lists in-frame clones only, not all of them. The data contain about 46,000 clones, more than 85% of them singletons. Specimen: CD4+ or CD8+ T cells sorted from blood, collected in a trial of the OX40 agonist ivuxolimab. This chain connects TRBV19 to TRBJ2-1, with TRBD1 identical over 9 bases. The TCR sequence derives from an adult with an advanced solid tumor such as melanoma, head and neck, liver or kidney cancer. The CDR3 reads CASSILGQGIGNEQFF. CDR3 DNA: TGTGCCAGTAGTATCTTAGGACAGGGGATAGGCAATGAGCAGTTCTTC.